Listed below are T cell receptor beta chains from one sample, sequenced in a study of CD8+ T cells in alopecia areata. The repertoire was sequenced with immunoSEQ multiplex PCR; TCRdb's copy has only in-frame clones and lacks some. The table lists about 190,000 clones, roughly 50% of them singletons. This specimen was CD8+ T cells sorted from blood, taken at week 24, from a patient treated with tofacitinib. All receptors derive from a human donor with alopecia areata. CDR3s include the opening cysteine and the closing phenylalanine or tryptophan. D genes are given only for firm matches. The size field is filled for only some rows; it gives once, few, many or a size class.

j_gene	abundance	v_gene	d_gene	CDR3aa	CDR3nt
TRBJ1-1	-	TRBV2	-	CASSDPSPNTEAFF	TGTGCCAGCAGTGATCCCTCCCCGAACACTGAAGCTTTCTTT
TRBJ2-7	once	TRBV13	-	CASSFSTTYEQYF	TGTGCCAGCAGCTTCTCTACTACCTACGAGCAGTACTTC
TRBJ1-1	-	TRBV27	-	CASSIGRGTEAFF	TGTGCCAGCAGCATCGGACGTGGCACTGAAGCTTTCTTT
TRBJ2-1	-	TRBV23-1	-	CASSQGNEQFF	TGCGCCAGCAGCCAGGGGAATGAGCAGTTCTTC
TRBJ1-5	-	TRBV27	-	CASSFLDQPQHF	TGTGCCAGCAGTTTCTTGGATCAGCCCCAGCATTTT
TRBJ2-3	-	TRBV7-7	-	CATTDTQYF	TGTGCCACCACGGATACGCAGTATTTT
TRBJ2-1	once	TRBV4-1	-	CASAGQGISNEQFF	TGCGCCAGCGCCGGGCAGGGGATATCGAATGAGCAGTTCTTC
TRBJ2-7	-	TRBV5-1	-	CASSAAKGRSYEQYF	TGCGCCAGCAGCGCGGCCAAAGGTCGGTCATACGAGCAGTACTTC
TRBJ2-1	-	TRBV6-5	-	CASRDRLRGYNEQFF	TGCGCCAGCAGAGATCGGCTGAGGGGCTACAATGAGCAGTTCTTC
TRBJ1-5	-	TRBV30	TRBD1	CAWSEGDRAYGNQPQHF	TGTGCCTGGAGTGAGGGTGACAGGGCCTATGGCAATCAGCCCCAGCATTTT
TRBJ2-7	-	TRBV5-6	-	CASSPGTDFHEQYF	TGTGCCAGCAGCCCCGGGACGGACTTCCACGAGCAGTACTTC
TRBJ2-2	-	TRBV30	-	CAWSGTPNTGELFF	TGTGCCTGGAGTGGAACTCCGAACACCGGGGAGCTGTTTTTT
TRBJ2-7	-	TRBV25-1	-	CASRLASEQYF	TGTGCCAGCAGACTAGCCTCCGAGCAGTACTTC
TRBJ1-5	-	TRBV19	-	CASSIVQGQGQPQHF	TGTGCCAGTAGTATAGTACAGGGCCAGGGGCAGCCCCAGCATTTT
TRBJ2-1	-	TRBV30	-	CAWSARRDEQFF	TGTGCCTGGAGTGCCCGTAGGGATGAGCAGTTCTTC
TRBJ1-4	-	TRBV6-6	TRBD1	CASSSRQGTGEKLFF	TGTGCCAGCAGTTCCAGACAGGGGACCGGTGAAAAACTGTTTTTT
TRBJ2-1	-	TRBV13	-	CASSPKLQGGSSYNEQFF	TGTGCCAGCAGCCCAAAGCTCCAAGGGGGGTCCTCCTACAATGAGCAGTTCTTC
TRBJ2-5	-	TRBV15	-	CATSRDGAGHQETQYF	TGTGCCACCAGCAGAGATGGAGCGGGCCACCAAGAGACCCAGTACTTC
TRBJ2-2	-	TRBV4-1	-	CASKGQTHAGELFF	TGCGCCAGCAAGGGTCAGACCCACGCCGGGGAGCTGTTTTTT
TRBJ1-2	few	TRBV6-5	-	CASSYGGSYGYTF	TGTGCCAGCAGTTATGGGGGGAGCTATGGCTACACCTTC
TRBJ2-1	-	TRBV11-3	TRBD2	CASSSGLAVYNEQFF	TGTGCCAGCAGCTCGGGACTAGCGGTCTACAATGAGCAGTTCTTC
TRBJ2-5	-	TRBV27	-	CASSWRSGQETQYF	TGTGCCAGCAGTTGGAGGTCGGGCCAAGAGACCCAGTACTTC
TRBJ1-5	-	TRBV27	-	CASSLGQLIGPQHF	TGTGCCAGCAGTTTAGGCCAGTTAATAGGACCCCAGCATTTT
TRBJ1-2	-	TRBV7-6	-	CASSLGGSTGTETF	TGTGCCAGCAGCTTAGGGGGTTCCACAGGGACGGAGACCTTC
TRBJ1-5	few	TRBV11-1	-	CASSFWAGQPQHF	TGTGCCAGCAGCTTTTGGGCCGGCCAGCCCCAGCATTTT
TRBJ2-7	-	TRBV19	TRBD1	CASSNRGFTYEQYF	TGTGCCAGTAGTAACAGGGGCTTCACCTACGAGCAGTACTTC
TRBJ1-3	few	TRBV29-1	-	CSVEGLATGSGNTIYF	TGCAGCGTTGAAGGGTTAGCTACAGGGTCTGGAAACACCATATATTTT
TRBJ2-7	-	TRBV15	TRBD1	CATSREGDSGEQYF	TGTGCCACCAGCAGAGAGGGGGACAGCGGCGAGCAGTACTTC
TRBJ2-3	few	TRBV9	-	CASSGLTDTQYF	TGTGCCAGCAGCGGACTCACAGATACGCAGTATTTT
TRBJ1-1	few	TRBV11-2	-	CAASFQGWTNTEAFF	TGTGCCGCCAGCTTCCAGGGGTGGACGAACACTGAAGCTTTCTTT
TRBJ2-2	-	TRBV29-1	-	CSVDRPNTGELFF	TGCAGCGTTGATCGACCGAACACCGGGGAGCTGTTTTTT
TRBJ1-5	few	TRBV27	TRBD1	CASSLSAGGQPQHF	TGTGCCAGCAGTTTATCGGCAGGGGGTCAGCCCCAGCATTTT
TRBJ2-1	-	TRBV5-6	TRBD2	CASSPGLVGNEQFF	TGTGCCAGCAGCCCCGGACTAGTGGGCAATGAGCAGTTCTTC
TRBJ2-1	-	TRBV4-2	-	CASSQEGPRNEQFF	TGTGCCAGCAGCCAAGAGGGGCCACGCAATGAGCAGTTCTTC
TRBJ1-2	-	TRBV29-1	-	CSVPFTSRLGYGYTF	TGCAGCGTCCCTTTTACAAGCCGCCTGGGTTATGGCTACACCTTC
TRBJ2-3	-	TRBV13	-	CASSLRGTVWPDTQYF	TGTGCCAGCAGCTTACGAGGGACGGTATGGCCAGATACGCAGTATTTT
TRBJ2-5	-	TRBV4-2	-	CASSQIGQGIQETQYF	TGTGCCAGCAGCCAGATAGGGCAGGGGATCCAAGAGACCCAGTACTTC
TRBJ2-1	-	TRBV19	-	CASSIGTLYNEQFF	TGTGCCAGTAGTATCGGGACACTTTACAATGAGCAGTTCTTC
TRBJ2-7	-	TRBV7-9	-	CASSAIGGRGGPEQYF	TGTGCCAGCAGCGCGATCGGGGGCCGAGGGGGACCCGAGCAGTACTTC
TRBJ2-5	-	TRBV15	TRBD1	CATSRGVRQGGETQYF	TGTGCCACCAGCAGAGGAGTCCGACAGGGCGGGGAGACCCAGTACTTC
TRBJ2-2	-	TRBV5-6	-	CASSFLSNAGELFF	TGTGCCAGCAGCTTTCTAAGTAACGCCGGGGAGCTGTTTTTT
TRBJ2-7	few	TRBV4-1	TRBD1	CASSQDTGTGYYEQYF	TGCGCCAGCAGCCAGGATACCGGGACAGGGTACTACGAGCAGTACTTC
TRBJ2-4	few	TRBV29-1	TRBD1	CSVEGQNIQYF	TGCAGCGTAGAGGGACAGAACATTCAGTACTTC
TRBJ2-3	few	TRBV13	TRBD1	CASSRGQKTDTQYF	TGTGCCAGCAGCCGGGGACAGAAAACAGATACGCAGTATTTT
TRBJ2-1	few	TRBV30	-	CAAEGLSSSYNEQFF	TGTGCCGCGGAGGGGTTGTCTAGCTCCTACAATGAGCAGTTCTTC
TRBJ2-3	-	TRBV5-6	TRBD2	CASSFYLAGLDTQYF	TGTGCCAGCAGCTTTTATCTAGCGGGGTTAGATACGCAGTATTTT
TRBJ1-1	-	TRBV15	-	CATRVAAMNTEAFF	TGTGCCACCCGCGTGGCGGCAATGAACACTGAAGCTTTCTTT
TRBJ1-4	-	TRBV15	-	CATSRIFESDGRGNEKLFF	TGTGCCACCAGCAGAATCTTCGAATCTGACGGACGGGGTAATGAAAAACTGTTTTTT
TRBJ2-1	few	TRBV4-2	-	CASSPRAGGYNEQFF	TGTGCCAGCAGCCCCCGGGCTGGGGGGTACAATGAGCAGTTCTTC
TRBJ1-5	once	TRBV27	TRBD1	CASSLYPGTDQPQHF	TGTGCCAGCAGTCTCTACCCTGGGACAGATCAGCCCCAGCATTTT
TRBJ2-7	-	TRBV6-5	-	CASSYSFTAEQYF	TGTGCCAGCAGTTACTCGTTTACGGCAGAGCAGTACTTC
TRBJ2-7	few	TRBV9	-	CASSVFEGEQYF	TGTGCCAGCAGCGTATTTGAGGGAGAGCAGTACTTC
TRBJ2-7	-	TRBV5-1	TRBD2	CASAPHIGASGGYEQYF	TGCGCCAGCGCCCCCCATATAGGTGCTAGCGGGGGGTACGAGCAGTACTTC